These 26 T cell receptor beta chains were all obtained from the same sample, sequenced in a study of shared clonotypes between healthy human individuals. The assay was immunoSEQ multiplex PCR, and TCRdb's table has in-frame clones only and misses some. This table has 500,000 to 550,000 clones, about 96% appearing once. The specimen was naive CD4+ T cells sorted from blood. The subset was: CD45RA+ positively selected. The receptors come from a woman aged 25 to 45 in good health.

The chain recombines TRBV5-1 with TRBJ2-7; D perhaps matches TRBD1 (5 bases). CDR1 and CDR2 (germline): SGHRS, YFSETQ. V was cut by 4 bases and J by 4 bases, with 15 bases left in between. CDR3 size: 14 residues. The CDR3 DNA reads as TGCGCCAGCAGCCCAGCGTGGGGCGGATACGAGCAGTACTTC. Amino acid sequence: CASSPAWGGYEQYF.

The V call is TRBV28, the J call TRBJ2-5, with TRBD1 matching 8 bases. CDR1 is MDHEN, CDR2 SYDVKM, per germline. V shed 7 bases and J 5 bases; nucleotides not matched to a gene: 9. The CDR3 is 14 amino acids. As DNA, the CDR3 is TGTGCCAGCACAACCAGGGGGCGCATGGAGACCCAGTACTTC. Amino acid sequence: CASTTRGRMETQYF.

The CDR3 sequence: CASSLMGRNWGEQYF. In DNA form, the CDR3 reads TGCGCCAGCAGCTTGATGGGACGAAACTGGGGCGAGCAGTACTTC. The chain carries TRBV5-1 and TRBJ2-7; D is possibly TRBD1 or TRBD2 (5 bases each). Trimming stripped 1 base from V and 6 bases from J, with 17 bases between. CDR3 length: 15 residues. Germline values: CDR1 SGHRS, CDR2 YFSETQ.

The rearrangement links TRBV4-1 to TRBJ2-7, with D possibly matching TRBD2 (6 bases). This CDR3 is 15 amino acids long. The germline gives CDR1 MGHRA, CDR2 YSYEKL. V lost 4 bases, J lost 2 bases, and 15 bases lay in between. CDR3 loop: CASSRTPVAAYEQYF. DNA of the CDR3: TGCGCCAGCAGCCGAACGCCCGTAGCGGCCTACGAGCAGTACTTC.

The chain carries TRBV4-1 and TRBJ1-6; maybe TRBD1 (5 bases). CDR1 MGHRA and CDR2 YSYEKL come from the germline V gene. V lost 4 bases and J lost 5, with 18 bases in between. This CDR3 spans 17 amino acids. In nucleotides, the CDR3 is TGCGCCAGCAGCCCCAGGGCAGGGAGGGTCAATAATTCACCCCTCCACTTT. It encodes CASSPRAGRVNNSPLHF.

This sequence joins TRBV5-1 and TRBJ2-5; perhaps TRBD2 as D (6 bases). Germline-derived CDR1 and CDR2 are SGHRS and YFSETQ. This CDR3 region has 15 residues. V lost 4 bases and J lost 5, with 18 bases in between. CDR3 coding DNA: TGCGCCAGCAGCCCCGCGGCGGGATGGGATGAGACCCAGTACTTC. Amino acids: CASSPAAGWDETQYF.

This rearrangement joins TRBV19 to TRBJ1-5, with TRBD1 matching 10 bases. V was pared by 7 bases and J by 5 bases, with 8 bases of the junction left unmatched. The CDR3 runs to 15 residues. Germline loops: CDR1 LNHDA, CDR2 SQIVND (reference sequence). The CDR3 sequence is CASKAGTGDYQPQHF. As DNA, the CDR3 is TGTGCCAGTAAAGCCGGGACAGGGGATTATCAGCCCCAGCATTTT.

V gene TRBV7-9 combines with J gene TRBJ2-1; tentative D call: TRBD1 (5 bases). V lost 1 base to trimming and J lost 4 bases, with 11 bases between them. The CDR3 sequence is 15 residues long. From germline, CDR1 is SEHNR and CDR2 FQNEAQ (reference sequence). The CDR3, as DNA: TGTGCCAGCAGCTTAGGGTCAGGGCCGTACAATGAGCAGTTCTTC. Amino acids: CASSLGSGPYNEQFF.

V usage is TRBV19 and J usage is TRBJ1-5; D gene uncertain. CDR3 length: 15 amino acids. Germline V gives CDR1 LNHDA, CDR2 SQIVND (reference sequence). V lost 0 bases and J 6 bases, leaving 12 bases between the germline ends. The CDR3 DNA sequence: TGTGCCAGTAGTATAGATCCCCGGGAGGCTCAGCCCCAGCATTTT. Translation: CASSIDPREAQPQHF.

CDR3 in amino acids: CASSSGNGIYGYTF. CDR3 nucleotides: TGTGCCAGCAGCTCCGGGAATGGGATTTATGGCTACACCTTC. This sequence joins TRBV6-5 and TRBJ1-2; D gene uncertain. The CDR3 runs to 14 residues. Trimming shortened V by 6 bases and J by 5 bases, and 16 bases separated the two germline ends. Germline CDR1 reads MNHEY; CDR2 reads SVGAGI.

CDR3 amino acids: CASTRADTQYF. The CDR3 DNA sequence: TGTGCCAGCACGAGGGCAGATACGCAGTATTTT. The chain has TRBV27 and TRBJ2-3; TRBD2 is a possible D gene (5 bases). The CDR3 has 11 amino acids. Between the trimmed V and J ends, which lost 7 bases and 4 bases, there was a span of 6 bases. The germline V gene encodes CDR1 MNHEY and CDR2 SMNVEV (reference sequence).

V is TRBV6-5 and J is TRBJ2-7; 10 positions match TRBD1. The CDR3 totals 13 residues. The V gene's germline CDR1 is MNHEY and CDR2 SVGAGI. V dropped 5 bases and J dropped 5; count of bases not matched to a gene: 3. The CDR3 DNA sequence: TGTGCCAGCAGTAGGACAGGGGGGAACGAGCAGTACTTC. Protein product: CASSRTGGNEQYF.

The V and J genes are TRBV28 and TRBJ1-6; no firm D call. Germline assignment: CDR1 MDHEN and CDR2 SYDVKM. The CDR3 totals 11 residues. V lost 6 bases and J lost 10, with 7 bases in between. CDR3 DNA sequence: TGTGCCAGCAGCCTTCGGTCACCCCTCCACTTT. Encoded protein: CASSLRSPLHF.

This chain uses TRBV27 with TRBJ2-4; 7 bases fit TRBD2. Germline CDR1 and CDR2: MNHEY and SMNVEV (reference sequence). The trim removed 6 bases at V and 0 bases at J, leaving 8 bases unmatched. The CDR3 spans 16 residues. The CDR3 sequence is CASREVGGVAKNIQYF. As DNA, the CDR3 is TGTGCCAGCAGGGAGGTTGGGGGGGTAGCCAAAAACATTCAGTACTTC.

The gene calls are TRBV12-5 and TRBJ2-1; 7 bases align to TRBD2. V gave up 4 bases and J gave up 3 bases; unmatched junction bases: 6. This CDR3 is built from 15 residues. Germline CDR1 and CDR2: LGHNT and FRNRAP. CDR3 coding DNA: TGTGCTAGTGGTTCCCCTAGCGGAAACTACAATGAGCAGTTCTTC. Protein sequence: CASGSPSGNYNEQFF.

The chain links TRBV5-1 to TRBJ1-1, with 10 bases fitting TRBD1. Germline assignment: CDR1 SGHRS and CDR2 YFSETQ. This CDR3 is 14 amino acids long. J lost 4 bases, V lost 4 bases, and 4 bases had no gene match. The CDR3 nucleotides are TGCGCCAGCAGCGGGACAGGGGTGAGCACTGAAGCTTTCTTT. Translation: CASSGTGVSTEAFF.

This chain links TRBV28 with TRBJ2-3; 8 bases map to TRBD1. The CDR3 length is 16 residues. Trimming cost V 11 bases and J 6 bases; bases outside gene matches: 19. The germline CDR1 and CDR2 sequences are MDHEN and SYDVKM. The CDR3 here is CAAAGQGGFRGDTQYF. CDR3 DNA: TGTGCCGCCGCCGGACAGGGTGGGTTTCGCGGGGATACGCAGTATTTT.

The V call is TRBV18, the J call TRBJ2-7; D is ambiguous. The V end was cut by 2 bases, the J end by 0 bases, with 5 bases between. Looked up from germline, CDR1 is KGHSH and CDR2 is LQKENI. This CDR3 region has 13 residues. The CDR3 DNA reads TGTGCCAGCTCACCATATTACTCCTACGAGCAGTACTTC. Protein product: CASSPYYSYEQYF. The variable domain in full, with the rest retrieved from reference TRBV18 and TRBJ2-7, is NAGVMQNPRHLVRRRGQEARLRCSPMKGHSHVYWYRQLPEEGLKFMVYLQKENIIDESGMPKERFSAEFPKEGPSILRIQQVVRGDSAAYFCASSPYYSYEQYFGPGTRLTVT.

This clone occurred once. The rearrangement uses TRBV10-1 and TRBJ1-1; D call uncertain. The CDR3 contains 13 residues. Trimming pared 0 bases from V and 7 bases from J, leaving 9 bases between. CDR1 and CDR2 (germline): WNHNN, SYGVQD (reference sequence). This CDR3 reads CASSESGSDEAFF. Written as DNA, the CDR3 is TGCGCCAGCAGTGAGTCGGGATCGGATGAAGCTTTCTTT.

The chain has TRBV7-3 and TRBJ2-2; 8 positions agree with TRBD1. Losses at the gene ends were 5 bases for V and 7 bases for J; bases not matched to a gene: 9. Germline V CDR1 and CDR2: SGHTA, FQGTGA. There are 15 residues in the CDR3. The CDR3 is CASSPRTGLNGELFF. The CDR3 DNA reads TGTGCCAGCAGCCCGAGGACAGGGTTAAACGGGGAGCTGTTTTTT.

The V call is TRBV5-3, the J call TRBJ1-5; the D is unclear. Being an ORF, TRBV5-3 has a function that is uncertain. The CDR3 is 15 residues long. Trimming removed 9 bases at V and 3 bases at J, with 19 bases between. The CDR3 DNA reads TGTGCCATTAAGCGGTCGGCAGGAGTCAATCAGCCCCAGCATTTT. Encoded protein: CAIKRSAGVNQPQHF.

This chain uses TRBV11-2 with TRBJ1-2; D remains unclear. CDR3 length: 15 residues. Trimming cost V 0 bases and J 4 bases, with 12 bases left between them. The germline gives CDR1 SGHAT, CDR2 FQNNGV. The CDR3 DNA is TGTGCCAGCAGCTTAGAACGGATGCGAGGCTATGGCTACACCTTC. Its protein is CASSLERMRGYGYTF.

The chain couples TRBV14 to TRBJ2-1, with 11 bases matching TRBD2. The germline V gene has CDR1 SGHDN and CDR2 FVKESK. CDR3 length: 14 residues. Losses at the gene ends were 2 bases for V and 9 bases for J; bases not matched to a gene: 3. The CDR3 nucleotides read TGTGCCAGCAGCCAAATAGCGGGAGGGGGTGAGCAGTTCTTC. Encoded protein: CASSQIAGGGEQFF.

This chain connects TRBV11-2 to TRBJ2-7; D may be TRBD1 (5 bases). The CDR3 extends over 15 amino acids. Trimming cost V 0 bases and J 5 bases, with 14 bases left between them. Germline CDR1 SGHAT, CDR2 FQNNGV. The CDR3 bases are TGTGCCAGCAGCTTAGATCGAGAAGGGGTGGACGAGCAGTACTTC. Protein: CASSLDREGVDEQYF. The variable domain in full, with the rest retrieved from reference TRBV11-2 and TRBJ2-7, is EAGVAQSPRYKIIEKRQSVAFWCNPISGHATLYWYQQILGQGPKLLIQFQNNGVVDDSQLPKDRFSAERLKGVDSTLKIQPAKLEDSAVYLCASSLDREGVDEQYFGPGTRLTVT.

The chain has TRBV2 and TRBJ1-1, with D uncertain. V shed 3 bases and J shed 8 bases, with 10 bases lying between them. The CDR3 runs 12 residues. The germline V gene encodes CDR1 SNHLY and CDR2 FYNNEI. The CDR3 protein is CASSDLGFEAFF. In nucleotides, the CDR3 is TGTGCCAGCAGTGATCTGGGGTTCGAAGCTTTCTTT.

The chain is built from TRBV19 and TRBJ1-5; D call uncertain. Germline CDR1 is LNHDA and CDR2 is SQIVND (reference sequence). This CDR3 region has 13 residues. The germline V and J ends were trimmed by 6 bases and 4 bases, with 10 bases remaining between them. This CDR3 reads CASSSTPNQPQHF. The CDR3 DNA is TGTGCCAGTAGCTCGACACCGAATCAGCCCCAGCATTTT.